Presented here are 21 T cell receptor beta chains from one specimen sequenced in a study of early T cells in non-severe SARS-CoV-2 infection. TCRdb reprocessed the 5' RACE reads with MiXCR, giving one entry per CDR3 protein. The sample carries 40,000 to 45,000 distinct CDR3 sequences, roughly 4.7% recorded once. Source material: whole blood. Receptors were obtained from an adult who was a healthcare worker with PCR-confirmed SARS-CoV-2 infection or an uninfected control (not recorded which).

There are a few counts of this clonotype. The J gene is TRBJ2-5, the V gene TRBV7-2; no clear D gene. CDR3 length equals 11 residues. Germline V gene sequence: CDR1 SGHTA, CDR2 FQGNSA. V lost 6 bases and J 5 bases, leaving 7 bases between the germline ends. The CDR3 sequence: CASSQTETQYF. Written as DNA, the CDR3 is TGTGCCAGCAGTCAAACGGAGACCCAGTACTTC.

This clonotype was detected ten times or more. This chain joins TRBV6-4 and TRBJ2-3, with TRBD1 identical over 9 bases. V dropped 10 bases and J dropped 4; count of bases not matched to a gene: 9. Germline V gene lookup returns CDR1 MRHNA and CDR2 SNTAGT. The CDR3 extends over 14 amino acids. CDR3 loop: CATSGQGTADTQYF. DNA of the CDR3: TGTGCCACCAGCGGACAGGGGACAGCAGATACGCAGTATTTT.

By share of the sample, this clonotype is medium-sized. The chain is built from TRBV28 and TRBJ2-1; 14 bases are shared with TRBD2. V lost 4 bases, J lost 15 bases, and 11 bases stayed unmatched. Germline CDR1 reads MDHEN; CDR2 reads SYDVKM. The CDR3 loop spans 15 amino acids. The CDR3 sequence: CASSSPGLAGATGFF. CDR3 nucleotide sequence: TGTGCCAGCAGTTCACCGGGACTAGCGGGAGCCACAGGGTTCTTC.

This clonotype occurred a few times. The chain has TRBV5-7 and TRBJ1-6; D is uncertain. TRBV5-7 is an ORF for which the function is uncertain. The CDR3 runs to 14 residues. Trimming shortened V by 0 bases and J by 7 bases, and 8 bases separated the two germline ends. The CDR3 DNA reads TGTGCCAGCAGCTTGGGTGTAGTAAATTCACCCCTCCACTTT. Protein: CASSLGVVNSPLHF.

In its sample, this clonotype was seen many times. This chain uses TRBV19 with TRBJ1-2; TRBD1 might be the D (6 bases). This CDR3 comprises 13 residues. The germline gives CDR1 LNHDA, CDR2 SQIVND (reference sequence). Trimming shortened V by 10 bases and J by 3 bases, and 15 bases separated the two germline ends. CDR3: CATGQPPYYGYTF. CDR3 bases: TGTGCCACCGGACAGCCACCTTACTATGGCTACACCTTC.

This clonotype was seen at least ten times. The rearrangement joins TRBV30 to TRBJ1-1; 7 bases align to TRBD1. The junction had 8 bases not matched to a gene; V was cut back by 2 bases and J by 5 bases. Germline assignment: CDR1 GTSNPN and CDR2 SVGIG (reference sequence). This CDR3 is 14 amino acids long. The CDR3 sequence: CAWSWAGGRTEAFF. In DNA, the CDR3 is TGTGCCTGGAGTTGGGCAGGGGGAAGAACTGAAGCTTTCTTT.

This clonotype appeared many times. This chain joins TRBV28 and TRBJ2-7, with D hard to call. V was pared by 6 bases and J by 7 bases, with 16 bases between. This CDR3 is 13 amino acids long. From germline, CDR1 is MDHEN and CDR2 SYDVKM. The CDR3 here is CASRPPSFGEQYF. CDR3 nucleotide sequence: TGTGCCAGCAGACCACCCTCGTTCGGGGAGCAGTACTTC.

This clonotype has a count of ten or more. The V call is TRBV7-2, the J call TRBJ2-1; 8 nucleotides line up with TRBD1. The germline gives CDR1 SGHTA, CDR2 FQGNSA. The CDR3 runs 17 residues. J gave up 9 bases and V 1 base, and 14 bases lay outside the gene matches. As DNA, the CDR3 is TGTGCCAGCAGCTTAGGGCAGGGGGCTGGTTCTGTTTTTGAGCAGTTCTTC. Translation: CASSLGQGAGSVFEQFF.

This clonotype was counted ten times or more. The chain links TRBV28 to TRBJ1-5; possible D gene TRBD1, 5 bases. Germline assignment: CDR1 MDHEN and CDR2 SYDVKM. CDR3 length: 16 residues. Deletions cut 9 bases from V and 3 bases from J, with 21 bases between. The CDR3 here is CASRLGGAGSNQPQHF. CDR3 nucleotide sequence: TGTGCCAGTCGCCTGGGTGGGGCAGGGTCCAATCAGCCCCAGCATTTT.

This clonotype was counted between two and nine times. CDR3 coding DNA: TGTGCCAGCAGCCCCTCCGGGACCTCTCCGGTGACCCAGTACTTC. Translated: CASSPSGTSPVTQYF. This chain uses TRBV7-8 with TRBJ2-5; D possibly uses TRBD1 or TRBD2 (5 bases each). Germline V CDR1 and CDR2: SGHVS, FQNEAQ. V was clipped by 5 bases and J by 7 bases, with 20 bases between them. The CDR3 totals 15 residues.

Many counts were recorded for this clonotype. CDR3 DNA sequence: TGTGCCAGCAGCATCTTCCCGCCGTGGGGACAGGGAAGCACAGATACGCAGTATTTT. Its protein is CASSIFPPWGQGSTDTQYF. The genes are TRBV5-5 and TRBJ2-3, with TRBD1 matching over 9 bases. The CDR3 length is 19 residues. Per the germline V gene, CDR1 is SGHKS and CDR2 is YYEKEE (reference sequence). V was clipped by 4 bases and J by 0 bases; unmatched bases: 15.

The sample holds many counts of this clonotype. The chain recombines TRBV10-3 with TRBJ2-2; tentative D call: TRBD1 (5 bases). The V and J ends lost 10 bases and 7 bases respectively, with 13 bases between them. The CDR3 has 12 residues. Germline CDR1 and CDR2: ENHRY and SYGVKD. The CDR3 reads CATTRQSGELFF. As DNA, the CDR3 is TGTGCCACAACGCGACAGAGCGGGGAGCTGTTTTTT.

At least ten counts were recorded for this clonotype. The rearrangement uses TRBV4-1 and TRBJ1-5, with D possibly being TRBD1 (5 bases). The germline CDR1 and CDR2 sequences are MGHRA and YSYEKL. The CDR3 runs to 17 residues. V was trimmed by 3 bases and J by 5 bases, leaving 20 bases between them. Here the CDR3 DNA reads TGCGCCAGCAGCCATGCTCGATTAGCATCGGGGCATCAGCCCCAGCATTTT. It translates to CASSHARLASGHQPQHF.

The V gene is TRBV20-1, the J gene TRBJ1-3; D perhaps matches TRBD1 (5 bases). Germline-derived CDR1 and CDR2 are DFQATT and SNEGSKA (reference sequence). Trimming took off 5 bases at V and 4 bases at J, with 15 bases between the two ends. The length of the CDR3 is 14 residues. CDR3 coding DNA: TGCAGTGCTTCTCAGGGAGCGACGGGAAACACCATATATTTT. Translating it yields CSASQGATGNTIYF.

In nucleotides, the CDR3 is TGTGCCAGGGGGGGCCCCAACAATGAGCAGTTCTTC. This sequence encodes CARGGPNNEQFF. The chain employs TRBV2 and TRBJ2-1; D might be TRBD1 or TRBD2, each matching 6 bases. This CDR3 spans 12 amino acids. V lost 9 bases and J 5 bases, leaving 11 bases between the germline ends. Germline V gene lookup returns CDR1 SNHLY and CDR2 FYNNEI.

The CDR3 DNA follows: TGTGCCAGCAGCCTATTTCTAGCGGGGGAAGAGACCCAGTACTTC. It yields the protein CASSLFLAGEETQYF. This chain links TRBV11-3 with TRBJ2-5, with 10 bases that match TRBD2. The CDR3 is made up of 15 amino acids. Per the germline V gene, CDR1 is SGHNT and CDR2 is YENEEA. With 5 bases clipped from V and 3 bases from J, the junction kept 6 bases outside the gene matches. The variable domain in full, completed from reference TRBV11-3 and TRBJ2-5, reads EAGVVQSPRYKIIEKKQPVAFWCNPISGHNTLYWYLQNLGQGPELLIRYENEEAVDDSQLPKDRFSAERLKGVDSTLKIQPAELGDSAVYLCASSLFLAGEETQYFGPGTRLLVL.

This clonotype was detected a few times. The rearrangement joins TRBV10-2 to TRBJ2-2, with TRBD2 matching over 7 bases. Germline loops: CDR1 WSHSY, CDR2 SAAADI. The CDR3 extends over 16 amino acids. The V and J ends lost 6 bases and 1 base, in that order; junction bases with no gene match: 8. CDR3 sequence (DNA): TGCGCCAGCAGGACCCCATCGGGGGGGAACACCGGGGAGCTGTTTTTT. Translating gives CASRTPSGGNTGELFF.

Concerning this clonotype: Possible read error: a much larger clone is one base away. This chain uses TRBV7-9 with TRBJ1-1; the D is unclear. Germline CDR1 is SEHNR and CDR2 is FQNEAQ (reference sequence). This CDR3 region has 14 residues. The CDR3 sequence is CVSSLAEVNTEAFF. In DNA form, the CDR3 reads TGTGTCAGCAGCTTAGCGGAAGTTAACACTGAAGCTTTCTTT.

The genes are TRBV4-3 and TRBJ2-3; 10 nucleotides agree with TRBD2. V was clipped by 4 bases and J by 2 bases; unmatched bases: 6. CDR1 is LGHNA and CDR2 is YSLEER in the germline V gene. This CDR3 is 16 amino acids long. CDR3 bases: TGCGCCAGCAGCCCCCGGACTAGCGGCTTCACAGATACGCAGTATTTT. Translation gives CASSPRTSGFTDTQYF.

In its sample, this clonotype was seen many times. J is TRBJ2-7 and V is TRBV11-2; the match to TRBD1 covers 9 bases. Germline CDR1 is SGHAT and CDR2 is FQNNGV. The CDR3 spans 15 residues. Trimming removed 6 bases from V and 3 bases from J; junction bases left unmatched: 9. The CDR3 loop reads CASRRGQGELYEQYF. The CDR3 nucleotides are TGTGCCAGCAGACGGGGACAGGGAGAACTCTACGAGCAGTACTTC. Variable domain in full (rest from reference TRBV11-2 and TRBJ2-7): EAGVAQSPRYKIIEKRQSVAFWCNPISGHATLYWYQQILGQGPKLLIQFQNNGVVDDSQLPKDRFSAERLKGVDSTLKIQPAKLEDSAVYLCASRRGQGELYEQYFGPGTRLTVT.

In regard to this clonotype: Possible read error: a much larger clone is one base away. V gene TRBV28 combines with J gene TRBJ2-5; D possibly corresponds to TRBD1 (6 bases). This CDR3 spans 16 amino acids. In germline, CDR1 is MDHEN, CDR2 SYDVKM. The CDR3 loop is CASSFALLTGQVTQYF. For the CDR3, the DNA is TGTGCCAGCAGTTTCGCATTGCTGACAGGTCAAGTGACCCAGTACTTC.